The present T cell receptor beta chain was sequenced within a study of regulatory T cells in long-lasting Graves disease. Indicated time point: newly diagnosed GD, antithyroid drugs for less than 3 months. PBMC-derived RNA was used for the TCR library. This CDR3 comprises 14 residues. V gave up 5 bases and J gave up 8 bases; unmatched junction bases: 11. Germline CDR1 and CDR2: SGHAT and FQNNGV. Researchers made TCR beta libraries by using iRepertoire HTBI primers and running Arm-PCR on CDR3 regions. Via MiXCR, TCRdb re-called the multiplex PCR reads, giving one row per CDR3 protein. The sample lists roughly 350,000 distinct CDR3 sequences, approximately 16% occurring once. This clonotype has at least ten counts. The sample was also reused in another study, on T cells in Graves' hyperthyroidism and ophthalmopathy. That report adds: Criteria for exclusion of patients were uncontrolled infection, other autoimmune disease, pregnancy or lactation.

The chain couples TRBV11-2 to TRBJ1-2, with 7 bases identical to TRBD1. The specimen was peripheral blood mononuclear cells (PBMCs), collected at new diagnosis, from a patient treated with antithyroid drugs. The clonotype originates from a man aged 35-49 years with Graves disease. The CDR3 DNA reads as TGTGCCAGCAGCCTAAAGGGACAGCGTCTAGGCTACACCTTC. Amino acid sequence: CASSLKGQRLGYTF.